This entry describes one T cell receptor (beta chain). V gave up 8 bases and J gave up 6 bases; unmatched junction bases: 11. The CDR3 is 14 amino acids. Germline-derived CDR1 and CDR2 are SEHNR and FQNEAQ (reference sequence). Per the original methods: Reference gene primer amplification in the assay estimated nucleated cell counts. The repertoire was sequenced with immunoSEQ multiplex PCR; TCRdb's copy has only in-frame clones and lacks some. Clonal size and the V and J genes are those of that table, whereas D and trimming came from the DNA. Of fewer than 350,000 clones listed, 80% to 90% are singletons. Participant age was roughly 18 to 100 years, and participants resided in about 25 US areas. Assignments of participants to cohorts depended upon their own reported clinical history. These data come from a study of blood T cell repertoires in COVID-19. Study overall: Sites across the United States, Italy and Spain contributed samples from acute and convalescent COVID-19.

The V and J genes are TRBV7-9 and TRBJ2-7, with TRBD1 matching over 9 bases. This clonotype was sampled from a woman between 35 and 50 years old with acute COVID-19. Sequenced sample: PBMCs or T cells enriched from blood (not recorded which). The CDR3 here is CASQLPDRGFEQYF. The CDR3 DNA reads TGTGCCAGCCAGCTTCCGGACAGGGGTTTCGAGCAGTACTTC.